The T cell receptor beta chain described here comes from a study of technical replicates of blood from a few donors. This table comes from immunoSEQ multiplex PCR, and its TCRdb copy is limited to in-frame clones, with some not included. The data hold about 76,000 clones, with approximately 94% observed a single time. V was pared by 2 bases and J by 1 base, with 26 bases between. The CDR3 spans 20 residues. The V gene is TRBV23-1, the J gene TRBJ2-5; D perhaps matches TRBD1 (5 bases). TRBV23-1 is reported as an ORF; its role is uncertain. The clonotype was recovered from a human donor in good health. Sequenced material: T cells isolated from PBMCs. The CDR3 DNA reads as TGCGCCAGCAGTCAAATAGGGGCAAATCAGGCGGAGAGGCCCCAAGAGACCCAGTACTTC. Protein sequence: CASSQIGANQAERPQETQYF.